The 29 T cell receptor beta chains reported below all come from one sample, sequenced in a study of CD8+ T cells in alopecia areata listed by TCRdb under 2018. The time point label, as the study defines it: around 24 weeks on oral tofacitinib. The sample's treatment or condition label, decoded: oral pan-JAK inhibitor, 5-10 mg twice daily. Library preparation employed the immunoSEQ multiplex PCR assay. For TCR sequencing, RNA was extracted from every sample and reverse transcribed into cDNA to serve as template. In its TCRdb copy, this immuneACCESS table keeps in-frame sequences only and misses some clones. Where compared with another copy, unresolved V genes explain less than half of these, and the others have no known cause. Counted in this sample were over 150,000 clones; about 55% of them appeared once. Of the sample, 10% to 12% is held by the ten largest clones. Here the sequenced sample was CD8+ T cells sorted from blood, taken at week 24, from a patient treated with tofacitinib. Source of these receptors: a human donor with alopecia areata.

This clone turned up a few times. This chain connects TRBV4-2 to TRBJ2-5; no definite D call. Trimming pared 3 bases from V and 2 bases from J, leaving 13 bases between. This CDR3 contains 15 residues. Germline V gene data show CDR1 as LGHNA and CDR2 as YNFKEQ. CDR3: CASSHLTNGQETQYF. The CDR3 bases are TGTGCCAGCAGCCATCTTACGAACGGACAAGAGACCCAGTACTTC.

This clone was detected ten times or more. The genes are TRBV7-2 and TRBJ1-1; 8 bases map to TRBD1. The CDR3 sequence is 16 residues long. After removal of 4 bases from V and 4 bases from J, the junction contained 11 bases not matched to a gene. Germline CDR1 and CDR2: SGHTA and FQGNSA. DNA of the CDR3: TGTGCCAGCAGCTCGGGACAGGCCCTTGGGGGCACTGAAGCTTTCTTT. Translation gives CASSSGQALGGTEAFF.

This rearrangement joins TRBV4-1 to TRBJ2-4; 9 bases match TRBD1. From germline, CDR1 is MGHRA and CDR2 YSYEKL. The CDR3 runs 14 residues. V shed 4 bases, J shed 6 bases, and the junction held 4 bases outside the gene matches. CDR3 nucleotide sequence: TGCGCCAGCAGCCCGGACAGGGGAATAAACATTCAGTACTTC. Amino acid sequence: CASSPDRGINIQYF.

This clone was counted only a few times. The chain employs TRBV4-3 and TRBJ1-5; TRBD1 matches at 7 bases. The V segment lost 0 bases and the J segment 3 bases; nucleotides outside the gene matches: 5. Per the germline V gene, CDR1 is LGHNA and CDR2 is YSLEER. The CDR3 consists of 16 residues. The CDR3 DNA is TGCGCCAGCAGCCAAGAGAGCGGACAGGACAATCAGCCCCAGCATTTT. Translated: CASSQESGQDNQPQHF.

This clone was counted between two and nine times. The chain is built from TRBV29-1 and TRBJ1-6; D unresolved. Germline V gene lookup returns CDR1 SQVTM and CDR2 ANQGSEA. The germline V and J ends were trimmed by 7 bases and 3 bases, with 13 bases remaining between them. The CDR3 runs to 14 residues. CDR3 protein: CSARGGDYNSPLHF. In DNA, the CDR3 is TGCAGCGCAAGAGGTGGGGACTATAATTCACCCCTCCACTTT.

The CDR3 nucleotides read TGTGCCAGCAGCGGAGGTTTCGAGGCTGGCTACACCTTC. Residues: CASSGGFEAGYTF. This rearrangement joins TRBV7-3 to TRBJ1-2; D gene ambiguous. The CDR3 contains 13 residues. Germline loops: CDR1 SGHTA, CDR2 FQGTGA. The V gene lost 5 bases and the J gene lost 7 bases, with 14 bases spanning the gap.

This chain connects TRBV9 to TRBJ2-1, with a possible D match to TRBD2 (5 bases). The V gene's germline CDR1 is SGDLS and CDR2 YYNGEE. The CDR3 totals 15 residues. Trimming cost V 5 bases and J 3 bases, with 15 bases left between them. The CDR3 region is CASSSSGRIYNEQFF. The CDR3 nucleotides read TGTGCCAGCAGTTCCTCGGGAAGAATCTACAATGAGCAGTTCTTC.

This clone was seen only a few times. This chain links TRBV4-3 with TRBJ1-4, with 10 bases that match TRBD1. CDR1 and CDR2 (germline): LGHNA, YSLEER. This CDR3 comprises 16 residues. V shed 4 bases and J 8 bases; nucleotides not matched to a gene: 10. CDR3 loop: CASSLYGTGAEEKLFF. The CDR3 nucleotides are TGCGCCAGCAGCCTGTATGGGACAGGGGCAGAAGAAAAACTGTTTTTT.

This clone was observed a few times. Here the CDR3 reads CASRSGPEAFF. CDR3 coding DNA: TGTGCCAGCAGATCCGGACCTGAAGCTTTCTTT. The chain combines TRBV5-6 with TRBJ1-1; no clear D. CDR3 size: 11 residues. Germline V gene lookup returns CDR1 SGHDT and CDR2 YYEEEE. Trimming shortened V by 5 bases and J by 6 bases, and 8 bases separated the two germline ends.

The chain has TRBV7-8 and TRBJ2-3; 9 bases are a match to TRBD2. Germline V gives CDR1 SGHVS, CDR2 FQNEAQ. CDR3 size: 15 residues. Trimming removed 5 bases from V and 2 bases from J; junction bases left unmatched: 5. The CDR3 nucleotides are TGTGCCAGCAGCAATAGCGGGAGTTACACAGATACGCAGTATTTT. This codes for CASSNSGSYTDTQYF.

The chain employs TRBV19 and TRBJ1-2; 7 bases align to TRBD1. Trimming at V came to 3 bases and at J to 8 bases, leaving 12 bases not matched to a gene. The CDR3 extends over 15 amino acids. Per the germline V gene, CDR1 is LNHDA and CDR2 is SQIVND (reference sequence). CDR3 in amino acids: CASSIFFRDSSGYTF. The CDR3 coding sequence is TGTGCCAGTAGTATTTTTTTCCGGGACAGTAGCGGCTACACCTTC.

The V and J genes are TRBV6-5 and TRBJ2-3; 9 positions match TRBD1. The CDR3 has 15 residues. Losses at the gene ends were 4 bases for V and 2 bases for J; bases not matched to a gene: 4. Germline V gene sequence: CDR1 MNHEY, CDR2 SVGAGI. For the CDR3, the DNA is TGTGCCAGCAGTTTGGGGGACAGGGACACAGATACGCAGTATTTT. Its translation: CASSLGDRDTDTQYF.

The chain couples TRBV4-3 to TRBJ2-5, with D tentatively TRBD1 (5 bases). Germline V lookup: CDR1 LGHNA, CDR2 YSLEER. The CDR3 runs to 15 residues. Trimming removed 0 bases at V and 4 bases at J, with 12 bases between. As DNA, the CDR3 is TGCGCCAGCAGCCAAGAGCCAGGGATGGGAGAGACCCAGTACTTC. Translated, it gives CASSQEPGMGETQYF.

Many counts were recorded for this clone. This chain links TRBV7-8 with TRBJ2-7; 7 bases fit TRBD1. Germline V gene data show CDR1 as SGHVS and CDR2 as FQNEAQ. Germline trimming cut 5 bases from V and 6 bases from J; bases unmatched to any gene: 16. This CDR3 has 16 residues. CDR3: CASSPGWRQGDREQYF. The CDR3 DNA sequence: TGTGCCAGCAGCCCCGGTTGGAGACAGGGCGATCGCGAGCAGTACTTC.

Here the CDR3 reads CASSLTVNTGELFF. The CDR3 DNA reads TGTGCCAGCTCACTGACAGTAAACACCGGGGAGCTGTTTTTT. The chain recombines TRBV18 with TRBJ2-2, with a possible D match to TRBD1 (5 bases). This CDR3 spans 14 amino acids. The germline gives CDR1 KGHSH, CDR2 LQKENI. Trimming pared 4 bases from V and 2 bases from J, leaving 8 bases between.

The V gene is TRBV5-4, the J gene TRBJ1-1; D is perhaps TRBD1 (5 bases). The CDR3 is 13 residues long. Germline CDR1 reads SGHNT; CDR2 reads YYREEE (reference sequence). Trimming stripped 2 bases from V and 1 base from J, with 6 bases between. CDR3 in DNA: TGTGCCAGCAGCTTCAGGGAGAACACTGAAGCTTTCTTT. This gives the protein CASSFRENTEAFF.

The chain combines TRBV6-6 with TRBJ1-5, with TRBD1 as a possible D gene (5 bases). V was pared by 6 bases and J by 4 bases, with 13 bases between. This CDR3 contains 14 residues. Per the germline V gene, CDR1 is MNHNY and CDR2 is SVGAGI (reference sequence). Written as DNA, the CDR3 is TGTGCCAGCAGCCTTTGGGGACGAAATCAGCCCCAGCATTTT. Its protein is CASSLWGRNQPQHF.

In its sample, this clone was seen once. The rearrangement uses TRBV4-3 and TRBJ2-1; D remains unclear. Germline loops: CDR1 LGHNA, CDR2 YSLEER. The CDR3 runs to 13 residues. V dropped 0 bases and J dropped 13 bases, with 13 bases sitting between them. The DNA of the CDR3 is TGCGCCAGCAGCCAAGATCGATTACCGAGACAGTTCTTC. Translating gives CASSQDRLPRQFF.

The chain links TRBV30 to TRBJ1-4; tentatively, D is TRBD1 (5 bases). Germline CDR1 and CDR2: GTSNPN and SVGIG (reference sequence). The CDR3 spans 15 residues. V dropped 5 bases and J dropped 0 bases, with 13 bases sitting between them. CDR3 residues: CAWGEGTATNEKLFF. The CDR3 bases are TGTGCCTGGGGCGAGGGGACTGCAACTAATGAAAAACTGTTTTTT.

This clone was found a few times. In DNA, the CDR3 is TGTGCCAGCAGCGTACGGACATCGGGGGAGGACAGGAATGGCTACACCTTC. As protein: CASSVRTSGEDRNGYTF. The J gene is TRBJ1-2, the V gene TRBV9, with 7 bases matching TRBD1. The V segment lost 1 base and the J segment 6 bases; nucleotides outside the gene matches: 15. The CDR3 spans 17 residues. CDR1 and CDR2 (germline): SGDLS, YYNGEE.

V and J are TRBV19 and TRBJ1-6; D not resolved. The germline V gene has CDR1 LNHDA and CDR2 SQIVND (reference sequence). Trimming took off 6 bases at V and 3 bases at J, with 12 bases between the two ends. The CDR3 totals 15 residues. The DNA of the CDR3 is TGTGCCAGTAGCCCATCCAGCTACTATAATTCACCCCTCCACTTT. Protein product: CASSPSSYYNSPLHF.

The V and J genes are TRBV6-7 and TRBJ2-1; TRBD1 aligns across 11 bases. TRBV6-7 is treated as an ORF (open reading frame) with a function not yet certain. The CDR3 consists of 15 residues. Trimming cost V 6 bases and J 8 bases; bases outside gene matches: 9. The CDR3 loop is CASSLGQGASDEQFF. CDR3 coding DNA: TGTGCCAGCAGCCTCGGACAGGGGGCTAGCGATGAGCAGTTCTTC.

This CDR3 is CASSYSRGGNGYTF. The CDR3 bases are TGTGCCAGCAGTTACTCCCGGGGTGGTAATGGCTACACCTTC. The chain carries TRBV6-5 and TRBJ1-2; D gene ambiguous. The CDR3 is 14 residues long. The V gene's germline CDR1 is MNHEY and CDR2 SVGAGI. The V end was cut by 0 bases, the J end by 6 bases, with 11 bases between.

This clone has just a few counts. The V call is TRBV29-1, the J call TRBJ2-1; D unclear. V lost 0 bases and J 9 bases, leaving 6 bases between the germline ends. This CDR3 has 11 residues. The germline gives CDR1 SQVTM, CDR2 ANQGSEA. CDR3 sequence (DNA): TGCAGCGTTGAAGATACAGCTGAGCAGTTCTTC. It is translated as CSVEDTAEQFF.

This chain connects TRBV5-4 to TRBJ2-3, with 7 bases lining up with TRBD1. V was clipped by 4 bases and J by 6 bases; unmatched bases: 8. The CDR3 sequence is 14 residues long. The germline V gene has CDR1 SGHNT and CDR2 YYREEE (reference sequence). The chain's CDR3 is CASSQDRVGDTQYF. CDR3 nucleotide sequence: TGTGCCAGCAGCCAAGACAGGGTAGGGGATACGCAGTATTTT.

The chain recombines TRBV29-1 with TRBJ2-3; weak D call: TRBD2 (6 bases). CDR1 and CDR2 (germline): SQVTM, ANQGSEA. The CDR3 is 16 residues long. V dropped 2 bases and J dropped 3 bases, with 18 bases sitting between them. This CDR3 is CSVESRRGGVTDTQYF. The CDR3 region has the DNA TGCAGCGTTGAATCGCGGAGGGGCGGGGTTACAGATACGCAGTATTTT.

The CDR3, as DNA: TGTGCCAGCAGTGTCGAAACCGGGACAGGGTCGGGGGAGCAGTACTTC. Translation: CASSVETGTGSGEQYF. V usage is TRBV6-1 and J usage is TRBJ2-7; 9 nucleotides line up with TRBD1. Looked up from germline, CDR1 is MNHNS and CDR2 is SASEGT. CDR3 length: 16 amino acids. The V and J ends lost 4 bases and 7 bases, in that order; junction bases with no gene match: 14.

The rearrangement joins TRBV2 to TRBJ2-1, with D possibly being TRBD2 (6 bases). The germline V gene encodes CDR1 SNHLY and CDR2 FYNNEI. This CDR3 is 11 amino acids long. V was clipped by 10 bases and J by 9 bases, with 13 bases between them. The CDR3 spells CANYRGSEQFF. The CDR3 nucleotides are TGTGCCAACTATCGGGGGAGTGAGCAGTTCTTC.

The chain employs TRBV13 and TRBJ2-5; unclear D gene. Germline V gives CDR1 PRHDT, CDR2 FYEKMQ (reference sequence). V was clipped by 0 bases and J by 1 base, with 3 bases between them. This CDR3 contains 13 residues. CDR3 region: CASSLGTQETQYF. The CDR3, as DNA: TGTGCCAGCAGCTTAGGTACCCAAGAGACCCAGTACTTC.